What follows are 6 T cell receptor beta chains derived from one specimen sequenced in a study of blood T cell repertoires in COVID-19. Assay used: immunoSEQ multiplex PCR; TCRdb lists only in-frame clones, some missing. The sample shows around 27,000 clones, just over 85% of them seen only once. The sample consisted of peripheral blood. The origin of the receptors is a human donor in a cohort sampled during active COVID-19.

The rearrangement uses TRBV9 and TRBJ1-4; weak D call: TRBD1 (5 bases). Per germline, CDR1 SGDLS and CDR2 YYNGEE. The CDR3 spans 15 residues. V gave up 3 bases and J gave up 7 bases, with 16 bases separating them. The CDR3 DNA follows: TGTGCCAGCAGCGAGGGGACGGGAGTGGGTGAAAAACTGTTTTTT. It encodes CASSEGTGVGEKLFF. Full variable domain (missing parts from reference TRBV9 and TRBJ1-4): DSGVTQTPKHLITATGQRVTLRCSPRSGDLSVYWYQQSLDQGLQFLIQYYNGEERAKGNILERFSAQQFPDLHSELNLSSLELGDSALYFCASSEGTGVGEKLFFGSGTQLSVL.

This chain links TRBV30 with TRBJ1-2; D remains ambiguous. Per germline, CDR1 GTSNPN and CDR2 SVGIG (reference sequence). The CDR3 totals 11 residues. The V and J ends lost 3 bases and 6 bases respectively, with 8 bases between them. DNA of the CDR3: TGTGCCTGGAGCAGTCTAGATGGCTACACCTTC. Its translation: CAWSSLDGYTF.

The chain carries TRBV15 and TRBJ1-4; TRBD1 is a possible D gene (6 bases). This CDR3 is 15 amino acids long. Germline CDR1 reads LNHNV; CDR2 reads YYDKDF (reference sequence). Trimming took off 0 bases at V and 7 bases at J, with 12 bases between the two ends. CDR3 region: CATSRDSGEGEKLFF. As DNA, the CDR3 is TGTGCCACCAGCAGAGATTCAGGGGAGGGTGAAAAACTGTTTTTT.

The V and J genes are TRBV5-4 and TRBJ2-1; 9 nucleotides align to TRBD2. CDR1 is SGHNT, CDR2 YYREEE, per germline (reference sequence). The CDR3 is 15 amino acids. The junction had 9 bases not matched to a gene; V was cut back by 6 bases and J by 5 bases. Written as DNA, the CDR3 is TGTGCCAGCACGCTAGCGGGGCGTACCCACAATGAGCAGTTCTTC. Translated: CASTLAGRTHNEQFF.

This chain uses TRBV3-1 (or the pseudogene TRBV3-2) with TRBJ2-1; the match to TRBD2 covers 11 bases. Germline loops: CDR1 LGHDT, CDR2 YNNKEL (reference sequence). This CDR3 has 13 amino acids. Trimming cost V 8 bases and J 9 bases; bases outside gene matches: 6. The CDR3 protein is CASVAGGHGEQFF. Here the CDR3 DNA reads TGTGCCAGCGTAGCGGGGGGGCACGGTGAGCAGTTCTTC.

The CDR3 reads CASSSSGGAWDEQFF. DNA of the CDR3: TGTGCCAGCAGCTCAAGCGGGGGGGCCTGGGATGAGCAGTTCTTC. This rearrangement joins TRBV7-3 to TRBJ2-1, with 10 bases that match TRBD2. In germline, CDR1 is SGHTA, CDR2 FQGTGA. V lost 4 bases and J lost 8; bases outside the gene matches: 8. This CDR3 has 15 residues.